This TCR beta chain was captured in a study of T cells in Graves' hyperthyroidism and ophthalmopathy. Study context: At initial diagnosis, before any treatment had begun, peripheral blood was obtained. Study-wide results and limits: Most thyroid clonotypes expanded above 0.001 were also detected in blood.

Pregnant or lactating patients were excluded, as were those with uncontrolled infection or other autoimmune disease. RNA transcripts served as the template for amplifying TCR beta CDR3 regions. The HTBI primer set was used in a first-round RT-PCR of the TCR CDR3. MiXCR was run by TCRdb on the multiplex PCR reads, yielding one entry per CDR3 protein. The data show around 300,000 distinct CDR3 sequences, roughly 13% seen once. This clonotype was recorded many times. Its target is not known. The junction differs from germline at one of its ends, possibly a read error. The CDR3 is 13 residues long. Sample: blood. The genes are TRBV12-3 or TRBV12-4 and TRBJ2-5; 8 nucleotides align to TRBD2. The clonotype comes from a woman in her thirties or forties with Graves' ophthalmopathy. CDR3: CASSVAGSETQYF. In DNA, the CDR3 is TGTGCCAGCAGTGTAGCGGGATCCGAGACCCAGTACTTC.